The clone carrying this T cell receptor (beta chain) occurred a few times. The CDR3 covers 12 residues. V lost 3 bases and J 5 bases, leaving 6 bases between the germline ends. Germline lookup yields CDR1 SGHNT and CDR2 YYREEE (reference sequence). From the 5' RACE reads, TCRdb called clonotypes with MiXCR, one entry per CDR3 protein. The sample yields tens of thousands of distinct CDR3 sequences, more than 9% seen once. The record originates from a study of early T cells in non-severe SARS-CoV-2 infection. This chain connects TRBV5-4 to TRBJ2-1; no clear D gene. The receptor comes from an adult who was a healthcare worker with PCR-confirmed SARS-CoV-2 infection or an uninfected control (not recorded which). Sequenced input: whole blood. The CDR3 nucleotides are TGTGCCAGCAGCTGGCACAACAATGAGCAGTTCTTC. It codes for CASSWHNNEQFF.